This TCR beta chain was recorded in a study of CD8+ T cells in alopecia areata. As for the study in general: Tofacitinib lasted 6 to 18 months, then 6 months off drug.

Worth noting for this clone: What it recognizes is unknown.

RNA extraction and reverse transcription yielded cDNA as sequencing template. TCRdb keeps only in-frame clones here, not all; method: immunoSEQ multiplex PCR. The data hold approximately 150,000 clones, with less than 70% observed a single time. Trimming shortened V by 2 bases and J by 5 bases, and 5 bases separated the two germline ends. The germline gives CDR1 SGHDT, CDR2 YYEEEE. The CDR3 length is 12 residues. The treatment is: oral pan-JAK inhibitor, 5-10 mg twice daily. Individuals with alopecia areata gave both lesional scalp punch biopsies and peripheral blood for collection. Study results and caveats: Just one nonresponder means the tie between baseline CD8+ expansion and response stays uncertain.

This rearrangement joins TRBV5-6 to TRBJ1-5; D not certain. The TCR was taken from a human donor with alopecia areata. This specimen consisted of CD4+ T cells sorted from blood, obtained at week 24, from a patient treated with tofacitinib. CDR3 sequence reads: CASSFGDQPQHF. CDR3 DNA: TGTGCCAGCAGCTTCGGGGATCAGCCCCAGCATTTT. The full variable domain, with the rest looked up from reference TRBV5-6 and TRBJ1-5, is DAGVTQSPTHLIKTRGQQVTLRCSPKSGHDTVSWYQQALGQGPQFIFQYYEEEERQRGNFPDRFSGHQFPNYSSELNVNALLLGDSALYLCASSFGDQPQHFGDGTRLSIL.